The clone carrying this T cell receptor beta chain was counted once. The data were produced by immunoSEQ multiplex PCR, yet TCRdb's version contains in-frame clones alone and is incomplete. The sample lists roughly 1,500,000 clones, approximately 98.5% occurring once. The sample belongs to a study of shared clonotypes between healthy human individuals. Germline V gives CDR1 SGDLS, CDR2 YYNGEE. The CDR3 length is 15 residues. Trimming took 6 bases from V and 0 from J, leaving 13 bases between them. This TCR was recovered from a man aged 30 to 39 in good health. The specimen was naive CD4+ T cells sorted from blood. Subset: CD45RA+ positively selected. The chain joins TRBV9 to TRBJ1-3, with a weak D call TRBD1 (6 bases). CDR3 sequence (DNA): TGTGCCAGCACCGAGGGGGATTACTCTGGAAACACCATATATTTT. Translated: CASTEGDYSGNTIYF.